This T cell receptor beta chain was identified during a study of T cell repertoires in cytomegalovirus infection. Study-level background: Used in the study were CMV epitopes, some recently identified and HLA-C-restricted, others well-studied and HLA-B-restricted. Public signatures in TCR beta pointed to CMV infection and matching HLA type. Study outcomes and limitations: The cumulative frequency of public TCR beta families distinguished individuals who carried CMV together with the relevant HLA.

This clonotype showed up just a few times. Its antigen is not known. A single record per CDR3 protein comes from TCRdb applying MiXCR to the reads. This table has roughly 150,000 distinct CDR3 sequences, 20% to 25% appearing once. V shed 6 bases and J shed 4 bases, with 9 bases lying between them. CDR3 size: 12 residues. Germline loops: CDR1 SGHVS, CDR2 FNYEAQ. The V and J genes are TRBV7-6 and TRBJ1-1, with D possibly TRBD1 on 6 matching bases. The sequencing used CD8+ T cells from cultured PBMCs, collected from culture after CMV antigen stimulation. The source is a human donor in good health (CMV status not recorded). Some clones in this sample may be carry-over from other donors' samples. This chain's CDR3 is CASRQGFTEAFF. The CDR3 coding sequence is TGTGCCAGCAGACAGGGATTCACTGAAGCTTTCTTT.